This TCR beta chain derives from a study of blood T cells in healthy people across ages. Trimming shortened V by 4 bases and J by 4 bases, and 13 bases separated the two germline ends. This CDR3 has 13 residues. Germline V gives CDR1 GTSNPN, CDR2 SVGIG (reference sequence). Study findings and constraints: Long-lived donors exceeded aged donors in naive CD4+ cells and diversity. The study could not conclusively compare naive and antigen-experienced cells, given its unsorted PBMCs.

For the second PCR, which ran for 7 to 11 cycles, a sample-barcoded 5' primer and a J-beta primer mix were used. Each of the cDNA molecules was tagged by a template-switch adaptor with 12 random nucleotides. MiXCR, applied by TCRdb to the 5' RACE reads, yields one record per CDR3 protein. The data show hundreds of thousands of distinct CDR3 sequences, with around 31% seen just once and around 16% held by the top ten. To note about this clonotype: What it binds is unknown.

This TCR was recovered from a woman older than 75 in good health. Sequencing input: blood. This sequence joins TRBV30 and TRBJ2-5, with D perhaps given as TRBD1 or TRBD2 (5 bases each). The DNA for the CDR3 is TGTGCCTGGAACCGAGGGGTTGGAGAGACCCAGTACTTC. Amino acids: CAWNRGVGETQYF.